This T cell receptor (beta chain) was profiled in a study of PD-1 blockade in classical Hodgkin lymphoma (dated by TCRdb to 2020 to 2021). Study-wide context: Nivolumab dosing was 3 mg/kg intravenously every 2 weeks, continuing until either disease progression or unacceptable toxicity. The study used TCR beta sequencing and CyTOF to define a peripheral blood immune signature of response to PD-1 blockade in classical Hodgkin lymphoma. Study-wide findings and limitations: CD4+ but not CD8+ TCR diversity rose significantly by C4D1 (p=0.0027 vs p=0.16), most apparent in complete responders (p=0.02). Baseline TCR diversity was reported to be lower in newly diagnosed patients than in healthy donors, and even lower in relapsed/refractory patients. Trial patients achieving complete response had baseline diversity similar to newly diagnosed patients, whereas partial responders and progressors had significantly lower diversity. The study was restricted to a single clinical trial cohort, and the causes of repertoire differences, possibly disease activity or prior therapy, were left undefined. Lower diversity was observed in patients in whom nivolumab was started less than 1 year after ASCT, and these patients were excluded from later analyses so that confounding by immune reconstitution would be avoided.

Sample time point, as interpreted from the label and publication: cycle 4 day 1 (C4D1), after five to seven weeks of nivolumab. Relapse after autologous stem cell transplantation had occurred in all trial patients, and cohorts A, B and C were distinguished by prior brentuximab vedotin exposure. CD4+ T cells were purified from thawed PBMCs by magnetic negative selection with a Miltenyi CD4+ T cell isolation kit. The trial cohort comprised fewer than 65 patients with relapsed/refractory classical Hodgkin lymphoma whose best overall responses were complete response, partial response or progressive disease. Single-agent nivolumab was administered to trial patients in the multi-cohort phase II CheckMate 205 trial. An independent review committee assessed best overall response by applying the 2007 International Working Group response criteria. Trial PBMCs were obtained immediately prior to nivolumab initiation (C1D1) and on therapy at cycle 2 day 1 and cycle 4 day 1. Peripheral blood was collected in 8 mL Vacutainer Cell Preparation Tubes, from which PBMCs were isolated by centrifugation and then cryopreserved. Purified CD4+ and CD8+ fractions were prepared only for cases in which an additional PBMC sample was available. Magnetically labelled cells were removed on LS columns in a quadroMACS separator, and the flow-through was collected as the purified fraction.

The Qiagen DNeasy kit was used to extract genomic DNA from unsorted PBMCs and from the negatively selected CD4+ and CD8+ fractions. Using primers that anneal to V and J segments, immunoSEQ multiplex PCR amplified the TCR beta CDR3 regions. A synthetic immune receptor repertoire was used to minimize amplification bias, and any residual bias was removed computationally once sequencing was done. For the original study's pipeline: Custom Python scripts were used to quantify repertoire diversity as the Shannon entropy index. Unsorted, CD4+ and CD8+ repertoires were analyzed separately, except for combined analyses in which CD4+ and CD8+ sequences were merged in silico. A clone counted as expanded when the clone's frequency after treatment rose at least 2-fold relative to C1D1, and clones undetected at baseline were given a pseudocount of 0.5. Singleton clones were defined as clones with 0 or 1 copy at C1D1, and non-singleton clones were defined as clones with 2 or more copies. By matching protein sequences in sorted samples from the same patient, clones expanded in unsorted samples were annotated as CD4+, CD8+ or unknown. Wilcoxon tests on paired samples were used to test diversity changes from C1D1 to C4D1. The table comes from immuneACCESS by way of TCRdb, which keeps in-frame sequences with V and J called. Part of the clones is missing from these tables; in studies checked, under half for an unresolved V gene and the rest for unknown reasons. For V, J and clone size, that table is used; D and trimming come from the DNA. This sample lists some 30,000 clones; roughly 85% were detected once. 2.4% of the sample lies in the top ten.

Taken from cysteine to phenylalanine, the CDR3 has 15 residues. The only DNA kept is the CDR3, 45 bases in frame from the first base. Trimming at the junction amounts to 6 bases on V and 2 bases on J, and the germline ends lie 17 bases apart. CDR1 and CDR2, per the germline V gene (reference sequence), are MNHEY and SMNVEV. Points on this clone: Its antigen target is currently unknown. No base quality information exists; no much larger clone differs at one position.

The sequence was obtained from a human donor with classical Hodgkin lymphoma. The chain employs TRBV27 and TRBJ2-7; a weak D assignment points to TRBD1 (6 bases agree). The sequencing here drew on CD4+ T cells from blood, taken before the fourth cycle of nivolumab. The nucleotide sequence is given as TGTGCCAGCAGGCTCCACAGGGTGGGGGCCTACGAGCAGTACTTC. Its protein reads: CASRLHRVGAYEQYF.